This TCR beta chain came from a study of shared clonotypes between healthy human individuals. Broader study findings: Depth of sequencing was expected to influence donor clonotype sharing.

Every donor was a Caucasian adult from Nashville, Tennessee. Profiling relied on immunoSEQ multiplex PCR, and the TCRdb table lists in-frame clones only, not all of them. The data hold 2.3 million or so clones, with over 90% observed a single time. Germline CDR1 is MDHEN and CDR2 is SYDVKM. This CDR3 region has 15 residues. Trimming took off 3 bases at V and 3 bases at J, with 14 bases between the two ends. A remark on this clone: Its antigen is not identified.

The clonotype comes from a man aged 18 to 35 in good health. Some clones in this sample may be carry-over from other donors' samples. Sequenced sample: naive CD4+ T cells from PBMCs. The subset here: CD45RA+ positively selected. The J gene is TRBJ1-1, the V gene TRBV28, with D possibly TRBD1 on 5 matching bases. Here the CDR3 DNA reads TGTGCCAGCAGTTTGGGCTCCCTGGGGGACACTGAAGCTTTCTTT. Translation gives CASSLGSLGDTEAFF.